This T cell receptor (beta chain) stems from a study of early stage breast cancer tumors. Germline V gene lookup returns CDR1 SGDLS and CDR2 YYNGEE. V lost 3 bases and J lost 10; bases outside the gene matches: 13. The CDR3 totals 15 residues. This clone appeared a single time. The antigen remains unidentified. Repertoires were generated with immunoSEQ multiplex PCR, while TCRdb's copy carries only in-frame clones and drops some. The sample holds tens of thousands of clones; around three quarters are singletons and the top ten take approximately 11%. Broader study findings: Commonly generated sequences made up most enriched TCRB sequences shared between patients.

Material: blood. The receptor comes from a person between 60 and 70 years old with breast cancer. V usage is TRBV9 and J usage is TRBJ2-1; TRBD2 matches at 7 bases. For the CDR3, the DNA is TGTGCCAGCAGCGCCATTAGCAGGGTCGGGGGGGAGCAGTTCTTC. This encodes CASSAISRVGGEQFF.